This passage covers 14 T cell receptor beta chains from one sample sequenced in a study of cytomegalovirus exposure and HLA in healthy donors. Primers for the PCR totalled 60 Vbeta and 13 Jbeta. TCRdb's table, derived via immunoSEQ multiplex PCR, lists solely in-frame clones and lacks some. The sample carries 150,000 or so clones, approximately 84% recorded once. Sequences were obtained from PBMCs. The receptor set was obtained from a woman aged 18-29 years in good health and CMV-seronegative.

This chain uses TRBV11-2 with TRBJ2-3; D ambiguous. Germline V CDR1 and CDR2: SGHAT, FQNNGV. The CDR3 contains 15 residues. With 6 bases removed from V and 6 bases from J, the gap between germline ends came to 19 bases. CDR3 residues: CASRLTPSRADTQYF. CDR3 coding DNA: TGTGCCAGCAGACTTACCCCCTCTCGAGCCGATACGCAGTATTTT.

The chain's CDR3 is CASSESSGTGNEKLFF. Here the CDR3 DNA reads TGTGCCAGCAGTGAATCCTCCGGGACAGGGAATGAAAAACTGTTTTTT. The chain carries TRBV6-1 and TRBJ1-4; 9 bases align to TRBD1. Germline CDR1 reads MNHNS; CDR2 reads SASEGT. The junction had 6 bases not matched to a gene; V was cut back by 2 bases and J by 5 bases. This CDR3 region has 16 residues.

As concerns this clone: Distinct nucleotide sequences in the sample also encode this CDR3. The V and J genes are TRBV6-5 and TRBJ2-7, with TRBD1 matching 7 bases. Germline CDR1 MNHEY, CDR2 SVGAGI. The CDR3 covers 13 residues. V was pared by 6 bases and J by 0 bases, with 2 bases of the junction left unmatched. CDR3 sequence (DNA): TGTGCCAGCAGCAGACAGGGCTCCTACGAGCAGTACTTC. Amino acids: CASSRQGSYEQYF.

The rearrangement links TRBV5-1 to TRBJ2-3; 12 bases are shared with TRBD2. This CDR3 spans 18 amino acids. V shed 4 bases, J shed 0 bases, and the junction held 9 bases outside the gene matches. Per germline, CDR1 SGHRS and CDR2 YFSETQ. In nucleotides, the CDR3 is TGCGCCAGCAGCCTGGGGGGGCTAGCGGGGGGGAGCACAGATACGCAGTATTTT. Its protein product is CASSLGGLAGGSTDTQYF.

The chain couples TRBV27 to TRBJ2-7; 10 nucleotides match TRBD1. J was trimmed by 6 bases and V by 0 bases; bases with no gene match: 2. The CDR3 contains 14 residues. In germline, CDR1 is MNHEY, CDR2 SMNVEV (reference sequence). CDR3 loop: CASSLSGTGVEQYF. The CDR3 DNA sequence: TGTGCCAGCAGTTTATCCGGGACAGGGGTCGAGCAGTACTTC.

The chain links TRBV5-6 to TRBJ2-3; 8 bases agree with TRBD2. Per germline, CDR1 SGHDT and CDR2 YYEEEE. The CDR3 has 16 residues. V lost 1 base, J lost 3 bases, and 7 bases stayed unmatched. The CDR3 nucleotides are TGTGCCAGCAGCTTGTTTTCGGGGGGGCGGACAGATACGCAGTATTTT. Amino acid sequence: CASSLFSGGRTDTQYF. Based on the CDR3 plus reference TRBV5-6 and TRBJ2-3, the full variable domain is DAGVTQSPTHLIKTRGQQVTLRCSPKSGHDTVSWYQQALGQGPQFIFQYYEEEERQRGNFPDRFSGHQFPNYSSELNVNALLLGDSALYLCASSLFSGGRTDTQYFGPGTRLTVL.

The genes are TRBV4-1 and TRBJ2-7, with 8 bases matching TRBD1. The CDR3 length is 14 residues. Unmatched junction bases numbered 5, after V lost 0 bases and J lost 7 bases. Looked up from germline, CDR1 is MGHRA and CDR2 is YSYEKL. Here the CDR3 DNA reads TGCGCCAGCAGCCAAGAGGGGACAGGCTGGGAGCAGTACTTC. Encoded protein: CASSQEGTGWEQYF.

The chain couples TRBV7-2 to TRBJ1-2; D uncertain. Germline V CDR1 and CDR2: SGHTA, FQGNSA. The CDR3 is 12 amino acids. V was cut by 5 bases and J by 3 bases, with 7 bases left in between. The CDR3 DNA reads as TGTGCCAGCAGCCCGAACTACTATGGCTACACCTTC. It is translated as CASSPNYYGYTF. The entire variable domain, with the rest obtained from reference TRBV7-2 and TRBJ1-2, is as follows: GAGVSQSPSNKVTEKGKDVELRCDPISGHTALYWYRQSLGQGLEFLIYFQGNSAPDKSGLPSDRFSAERTGGSVSTLTIQRTQQEDSAVYLCASSPNYYGYTFGSGTRLTVV.

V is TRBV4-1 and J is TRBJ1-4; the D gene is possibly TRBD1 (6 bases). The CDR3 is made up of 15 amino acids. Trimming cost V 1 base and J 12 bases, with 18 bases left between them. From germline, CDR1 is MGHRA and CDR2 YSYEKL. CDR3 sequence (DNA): TGCGCCAGCAGCCAAGTCAAGGACAGCCGGTTGGAACTGTTTTTT. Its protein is CASSQVKDSRLELFF.

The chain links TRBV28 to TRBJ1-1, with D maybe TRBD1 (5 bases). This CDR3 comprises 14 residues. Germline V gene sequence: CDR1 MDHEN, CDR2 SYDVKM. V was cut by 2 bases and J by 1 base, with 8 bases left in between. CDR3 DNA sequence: TGTGCCAGCAGTTTACGAACAGGGAACACTGAAGCTTTCTTT. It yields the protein CASSLRTGNTEAFF.

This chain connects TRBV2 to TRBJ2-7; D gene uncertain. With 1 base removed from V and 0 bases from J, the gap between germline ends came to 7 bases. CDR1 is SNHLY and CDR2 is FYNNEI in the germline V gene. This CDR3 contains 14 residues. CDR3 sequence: CASSEVAGSYEQYF. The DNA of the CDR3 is TGTGCCAGCAGTGAAGTGGCAGGCTCCTACGAGCAGTACTTC.

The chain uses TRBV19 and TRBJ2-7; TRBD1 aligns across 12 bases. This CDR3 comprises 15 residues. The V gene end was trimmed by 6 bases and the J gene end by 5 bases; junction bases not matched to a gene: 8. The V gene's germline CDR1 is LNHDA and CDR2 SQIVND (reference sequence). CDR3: CASSARDRGLDEQYF. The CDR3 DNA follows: TGTGCCAGTAGCGCCCGGGACAGGGGGCTGGACGAGCAGTACTTC.

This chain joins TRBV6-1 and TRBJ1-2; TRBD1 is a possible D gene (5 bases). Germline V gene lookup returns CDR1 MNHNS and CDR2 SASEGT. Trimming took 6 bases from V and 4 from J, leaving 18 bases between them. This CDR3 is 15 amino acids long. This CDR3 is CASSVTALAPYGYTF. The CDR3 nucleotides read TGTGCCAGCAGCGTGACAGCCCTCGCCCCCTATGGCTACACCTTC.

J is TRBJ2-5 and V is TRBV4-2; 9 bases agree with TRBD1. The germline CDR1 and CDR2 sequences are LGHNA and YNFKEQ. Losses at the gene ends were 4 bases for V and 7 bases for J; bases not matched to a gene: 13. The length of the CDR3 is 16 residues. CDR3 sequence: CASSPDPTGGRGTQYF. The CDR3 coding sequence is TGTGCCAGCAGCCCCGACCCCACAGGGGGCCGTGGGACCCAGTACTTC.